This passage covers 27 T cell receptor beta chains from one sample sequenced in a study of beta chain features in type 1 diabetes. General observations from the study: Across all four CD4+ subsets, people with type 1 diabetes showed modestly shorter TCRB CDR3s.

Expressed TCRB transcripts got sequenced, as all isolated RNA was reverse transcribed. Clones were read by immunoSEQ multiplex PCR, and TCRdb kept only the in-frame ones, dropping some. The sample gives 300,000 or so clones, approximately 9.9% of which show up once; less than 1.2% is in the top ten. These TCRs are of unknown antigen specificity. Sequencing was carried out using central memory CD4+ T cells from blood. All receptors derive from a man aged 30 to 39 with type 1 diabetes.

V gene TRBV2 combines with J gene TRBJ1-6; 9 bases align to TRBD1. This CDR3 region has 14 residues. J gave up 11 bases and V 4 bases, and 6 bases lay outside the gene matches. The germline gives CDR1 SNHLY, CDR2 FYNNEI. This CDR3 is CASSVGQGRAPLHF. DNA of the CDR3: TGTGCCAGCAGTGTTGGACAGGGGCGGGCACCCCTCCACTTT.

This clone was observed a handful of times. The rearrangement uses TRBV30 and TRBJ1-5; 9 nucleotides match TRBD1. The germline V gene encodes CDR1 GTSNPN and CDR2 SVGIG (reference sequence). The V segment lost 2 bases and the J segment 4 bases; nucleotides outside the gene matches: 3. There are 14 residues in the CDR3. The CDR3 reads CAWSMGQGNQPQHF. CDR3 DNA: TGTGCCTGGAGTATGGGACAGGGAAATCAGCCCCAGCATTTT.

Ten or more counts support this clone. This rearrangement joins TRBV19 to TRBJ1-1, with D tentatively TRBD1 (6 bases). The germline V and J ends were trimmed by 5 bases and 1 base, with 11 bases remaining between them. The CDR3 has 14 amino acids. The germline CDR1 and CDR2 sequences are LNHDA and SQIVND (reference sequence). The CDR3 DNA reads TGTGCCAGTAGTCCCCAGGACAGGAACACTGAAGCTTTCTTT. Residues: CASSPQDRNTEAFF.

This clone was seen more than once but under ten times. The rearrangement joins TRBV18 to TRBJ1-6; D is perhaps TRBD1 (6 bases). The germline V and J ends were trimmed by 2 bases and 8 bases, with 10 bases remaining between them. CDR1 is KGHSH and CDR2 is LQKENI in the germline V gene. The CDR3 has 14 amino acids. In nucleotides, the CDR3 is TGTGCCAGCTCACCATCACAGGGCCATTCACCCCTCCACTTT. Protein: CASSPSQGHSPLHF.

The chain employs TRBV5-1 and TRBJ2-3; 7 positions match TRBD1. In germline, CDR1 is SGHRS, CDR2 YFSETQ. V dropped 0 bases and J dropped 2; count of bases not matched to a gene: 6. The CDR3 sequence is 16 residues long. CDR3 coding DNA: TGCGCCAGCAGCTTGGTCTACGACAGGGTCACAGATACGCAGTATTTT. It translates to CASSLVYDRVTDTQYF.

This clone turned up a few times. The chain is built from TRBV15 and TRBJ2-1; 13 nucleotides agree with TRBD2. Unmatched junction bases numbered 3, after V lost 0 bases and J lost 7 bases. The length of the CDR3 is 16 residues. The germline V gene encodes CDR1 LNHNV and CDR2 YYDKDF (reference sequence). CDR3 nucleotides: TGTGCCACCAGCAGAGATCTGACTAGCGGGGGGAATGAGCAGTTCTTC. Translating gives CATSRDLTSGGNEQFF.

The V call is TRBV6-5, the J call TRBJ2-7; D remains unclear. V was clipped by 4 bases and J by 0 bases, with 10 bases between them. The CDR3 sequence is 14 residues long. The V gene's germline CDR1 is MNHEY and CDR2 SVGAGI. Here the CDR3 DNA reads TGTGCCAGCAGTTTTACAGTGAGCTCCTACGAGCAGTACTTC. Its protein product is CASSFTVSSYEQYF.

The chain uses TRBV5-1 and TRBJ2-3; 9 nucleotides align to TRBD1. In germline, CDR1 is SGHRS, CDR2 YFSETQ. The V segment lost 4 bases and the J segment 6 bases; nucleotides outside the gene matches: 12. The CDR3 spans 16 residues. CDR3 nucleotide sequence: TGCGCCAGCAGCCCCGGTATACAGGGGGCATCGGATACGCAGTATTTT. Translated, it gives CASSPGIQGASDTQYF.

The CDR3 here is CASSRSTGAGVSSGELFF. DNA for the CDR3: TGCGCCAGCAGCCGGAGTACCGGAGCGGGGGTTAGCTCCGGGGAGCTGTTTTTT. The rearrangement links TRBV4-3 to TRBJ2-2, with 8 bases fitting TRBD2. CDR3 length: 18 amino acids. CDR1 and CDR2 (germline): LGHNA, YSLEER. V was pared by 4 bases and J by 6 bases, with 16 bases of the junction left unmatched.

This clone came up a few times. This chain connects TRBV7-2 to TRBJ1-1; 9 bases match TRBD1. Germline V CDR1 and CDR2: SGHTA, FQGNSA. The V segment lost 8 bases and the J segment 4 bases; nucleotides outside the gene matches: 5. The CDR3 runs 13 residues. The CDR3 region has the DNA TGTGCCAGCGGACGACAGGGGGTCACTGAAGCTTTCTTT. It encodes CASGRQGVTEAFF.

CDR3 coding DNA: TGTGCCAGCAGAGGGGGGCCTAACTATGGCTACACCTTC. Translating it yields CASRGGPNYGYTF. The V call is TRBV25-1, the J call TRBJ1-2; the D gene is possibly TRBD1 (6 bases). Between the trimmed V and J ends, which lost 6 bases and 0 bases, there was a span of 8 bases. This CDR3 has 13 amino acids. Germline CDR1 and CDR2: MGHDK and SYGVNS.

At least ten counts were recorded for this clone. The same CDR3 is also encoded by other DNA sequences in this sample. The rearrangement links TRBV5-6 to TRBJ1-4; possibly TRBD1 for D (5 bases). From germline, CDR1 is SGHDT and CDR2 YYEEEE. The CDR3 sequence is 15 residues long. V was clipped by 1 base and J by 0 bases, with 7 bases between them. The CDR3 nucleotides read TGTGCCAGCAGCTTGACGGGGGCAACTAATGAAAAACTGTTTTTT. As protein: CASSLTGATNEKLFF.

The chain combines TRBV2 with TRBJ1-2; possible D gene TRBD1, 6 bases. CDR3 size: 12 residues. The germline V gene encodes CDR1 SNHLY and CDR2 FYNNEI. Trimming removed 7 bases from V and 4 bases from J, with 10 bases in between. CDR3 sequence: CASTDSFYGYTF. The CDR3 bases are TGTGCCAGCACGGACAGTTTCTATGGCTACACCTTC.

This clone was recorded a few times. The V gene is TRBV14, the J gene TRBJ1-2; D not resolved. V lost 0 bases to trimming and J lost 7 bases, with 15 bases between them. Germline V gene lookup returns CDR1 SGHDN and CDR2 FVKESK. This CDR3 comprises 15 residues. CDR3 region: CASSQDGRPTFGYTF. DNA of the CDR3: TGTGCCAGCAGCCAAGATGGCAGGCCCACCTTTGGCTACACCTTC. Full variable domain (rest looked up from reference TRBV14 and TRBJ1-2): EAGVTQFPSHSVIEKGQTVTLRCDPISGHDNLYWYRRVMGKEIKFLLHFVKESKQDESGMPNNRFLAERTGGTYSTLKVQPAELEDSGVYFCASSQDGRPTFGYTFGSGTRLTVV.

This clone was found a few times. The chain has TRBV29-1 and TRBJ1-1; D not resolved. This CDR3 contains 13 residues. The V end lost 4 bases, the J end lost 7 bases, and 16 bases lay between the germline ends. Germline lookup yields CDR1 SQVTM and CDR2 ANQGSEA. The CDR3 region has the DNA TGCAGCGTTGGGTCACCGTTTGAGGGTGAAGCTTTCTTT. Protein: CSVGSPFEGEAFF.

This clone was detected ten times or more. The sample carries other DNA sequences with the same CDR3. The chain combines TRBV5-1 with TRBJ2-1; no clear D. The germline V and J ends were trimmed by 0 bases and 7 bases, with 11 bases remaining between them. The germline gives CDR1 SGHRS, CDR2 YFSETQ. The CDR3 is 14 residues long. The CDR3 coding sequence is TGCGCCAGCAGCTTGGGGCAGGAAAATAATGAGCAGTTCTTC. This encodes CASSLGQENNEQFF.

This clone has just a few counts. This chain joins TRBV18 and TRBJ1-1; D perhaps matches TRBD1 (5 bases). CDR1 is KGHSH, CDR2 LQKENI, per germline. This CDR3 is 15 amino acids long. Trimming stripped 0 bases from V and 1 base from J, with 9 bases between. CDR3 DNA: TGTGCCAGCTCACCACCGTCAGGGCAGAACACTGAAGCTTTCTTT. Its translation is CASSPPSGQNTEAFF.

This clone has a handful of counts. The rearrangement links TRBV10-3 to TRBJ2-6; D not resolved. Per germline, CDR1 ENHRY and CDR2 SYGVKD. The CDR3 runs 15 residues. V lost 2 bases and J lost 1, with 6 bases in between. For the CDR3, the DNA is TGTGCCATCAGTGAGGAGGATTCTGGGGCCAACGTCCTGACTTTC. It specifies CAISEEDSGANVLTF.

This clone occurred a few times. Other DNA variants within this sample encode the same CDR3. This chain connects TRBV7-2 to TRBJ1-1; no clear D gene. The CDR3 extends over 13 amino acids. The V gene lost 1 base and the J gene lost 1 base, with 4 bases spanning the gap. Germline lookup yields CDR1 SGHTA and CDR2 FQGNSA. In DNA, the CDR3 is TGTGCCAGCAGCTTAGAGGAGAACACTGAAGCTTTCTTT. Residues: CASSLEENTEAFF.

This clone was recorded at least ten times. The rearrangement uses TRBV23-1 and TRBJ2-7; 7 positions agree with TRBD1. TRBV23-1 is flagged as an ORF with uncertain function. Trimming removed 6 bases from V and 2 bases from J; junction bases left unmatched: 4. The CDR3 sequence is 13 residues long. The CDR3 DNA follows: TGCGCCAGCAGGACAGGGATACCCTACGAGCAGTACTTC. The encoded protein is CASRTGIPYEQYF.

This clone has just a few counts. The rearrangement uses TRBV5-1 and TRBJ1-1; 7 nucleotides agree with TRBD1. J lost 5 bases, V lost 1 base, and 8 bases had no gene match. This CDR3 region has 15 residues. CDR1 is SGHRS, CDR2 YFSETQ, per germline. CDR3 nucleotide sequence: TGCGCCAGCAGCTTGACGACAGGGAAAAGGACTGAAGCTTTCTTT. The encoded protein is CASSLTTGKRTEAFF.

The table lists this clone with a few counts. This chain connects TRBV7-2 to TRBJ2-2; D call uncertain. V lost 1 base to trimming and J lost 0 bases, with 6 bases between them. Germline CDR1 reads SGHTA; CDR2 reads FQGNSA. This CDR3 has 15 amino acids. CDR3 DNA: TGTGCCAGCAGCTTAGGGGTAACGAACACCGGGGAGCTGTTTTTT. This encodes CASSLGVTNTGELFF.

This sequence joins TRBV11-2 and TRBJ2-5; the D is unclear. The CDR3 contains 12 residues. The germline CDR1 and CDR2 sequences are SGHAT and FQNNGV. The germline V and J ends were trimmed by 5 bases and 4 bases, with 8 bases remaining between them. The CDR3, as DNA: TGTGCCAGCAGCCAAACGCGAGAGACCCAGTACTTC. This gives the protein CASSQTRETQYF.

The V call is TRBV4-3, the J call TRBJ1-4; D gene unclear. V lost 0 bases, J lost 4 bases, and 6 bases lay in between. The CDR3 extends over 14 amino acids. Germline values: CDR1 LGHNA, CDR2 YSLEER. As DNA, the CDR3 is TGCGCCAGCAGCCAAGACAGCTTTAATGAAAAACTGTTTTTT. This encodes CASSQDSFNEKLFF.

This clone was counted only a few times. This chain joins TRBV5-5 and TRBJ2-3, with a possible D match to TRBD2 (7 bases). Germline CDR1 is SGHKS and CDR2 is YYEKEE (reference sequence). V lost 0 bases and J 3 bases, leaving 20 bases between the germline ends. The CDR3 has 18 residues. Here the CDR3 DNA reads TGTGCCAGCAGCTTGGCCCCGAGAGGGGGGGTGGGGACAGATACGCAGTATTTT. It encodes CASSLAPRGGVGTDTQYF.

This clone was picked up one time. The chain has TRBV7-2 and TRBJ2-1, with 12 bases identical to TRBD1. V lost 1 base to trimming and J lost 10 bases; unmatched junction nucleotides: 8. The CDR3 extends over 16 amino acids. The germline CDR1 and CDR2 sequences are SGHTA and FQGNSA. DNA of the CDR3: TGTGCCAGCAGCTTAGACCGGGACAGGGGGCTTCGGGAGCAGTTCTTC. It encodes CASSLDRDRGLREQFF.

The rearrangement links TRBV7-2 to TRBJ2-5, with D possibly TRBD1 on 5 matching bases. CDR1 is SGHTA, CDR2 FQGNSA, per germline. Trimming left V 4 bases short and J 9 bases short, with 18 bases between. The CDR3 is 14 amino acids. The CDR3 DNA reads as TGTGCCAGCAGCTCTCCTGGGCTCAAGGGGTCCCAGTACTTC. It codes for CASSSPGLKGSQYF.